This T cell receptor beta chain derives from a study of human T cells and chemical hapten exposure. Study-wide points: The study found expanded TCRs formed significantly more large CDR3 similarity clusters than controls. Alopecia affected the donors, so their immune response may differ from healthy people's.

This clonotype has just a few counts. Antigen: not known. TCRdb itself ran the RACE reads through MiXCR, one entry per CDR3 protein. The data show fewer than 200,000 distinct CDR3 sequences, 20% to 25% seen once. The CDR3 consists of 11 residues. Germline loops: CDR1 SGHNT, CDR2 YYREEE (reference sequence). With 4 bases clipped from V and 12 bases from J, the junction kept 3 bases outside the gene matches. Time point described: patch test 1, 2 weeks after DPC sensitization. The treatment was: therapeutic diphenylcyclopropenone sensitization with weekly scalp DPC. The material was whole blood, obtained in connection with sensitization to the hapten diphenylcyclopropenone (DPC). The sequence came from a woman between 45 and 60 years old with alopecia areata. Some clones in this sample may be carry-over from other donors' samples. The chain links TRBV5-4 to TRBJ2-1, with 8 nucleotides matching TRBD1. CDR3 DNA sequence: TGTGCCAGCAGCCGAGGACAGGGGCAGTTCTTC. It codes for CASSRGQGQFF. The whole variable domain, remainder taken from reference TRBV5-4 and TRBJ2-1, is ETGVTQSPTHLIKTRGQQVTLRCSSQSGHNTVSWYQQALGQGPQFIFQYYREEENGRGNFPPRFSGLQFPNYSSELNVNALELDDSALYLCASSRGQGQFFGPGTRLTVL.